This T cell receptor (beta chain) was identified in a study of beta chain features in type 1 diabetes. Study details: Sorted cell examination encompassed 85 million to 140 million cells across all samples. Findings and limits, study-wide: Reduced insertions and increased deletions marked VDJ junctions in type 1 diabetes patients. There was a possibility that cDNA sequencing over-represented cells with high TCR expression.

This CDR3 is built from 14 residues. The V segment lost 4 bases and the J segment 5 bases; nucleotides outside the gene matches: 7. Germline CDR1 SQVTM, CDR2 ANQGSEA. One heparinised draw, averaging roughly 0.12 L, was taken per donor. Reverse transcribing all isolated RNA meant expressed TCRB transcripts were sequenced. Sequencing used immunoSEQ multiplex PCR; TCRdb keeps in-frame clones, though not all of them. The sample contains 900,000 or so clones, roughly 16% of which appear only once. Points on this clone: What it binds is unknown.

The sequencing sample was made of naive CD4+ T cells from blood. This chain links TRBV29-1 with TRBJ2-1, with 8 positions matching TRBD1. This clonotype originated in a woman between 18 and 29 years old in good health. DNA of the CDR3: TGCAGCGTTGTCAACAGGGGGATGGACAATGAGCAGTTCTTC. This gives the protein CSVVNRGMDNEQFF.